Listed here are 7 T cell receptor beta chains from one sample, sequenced in a study of shared clonotypes between healthy human individuals. The protocol was immunoSEQ multiplex PCR, while the TCRdb copy is restricted to in-frame clones and leaves out a portion. Of approximately 1.1 million clones listed, about four fifths are singletons. Sequenced: memory CD4+ T cells from PBMCs. Subset given: CD45RA-negative fraction. Receptors were obtained from a man aged 18 to 35 in good health. Some clones in this sample may be carry-over from other donors' samples.

In its sample, this clone was seen once. This chain joins TRBV5-1 and TRBJ1-4; 7 bases are a match to TRBD1. V shed 5 bases and J 0 bases; nucleotides not matched to a gene: 4. The CDR3 sequence is 15 residues long. Germline loops: CDR1 SGHRS, CDR2 YFSETQ. For the CDR3, the DNA is TGCGCCAGCAGGAGGACAGGCGCAACTAATGAAAAACTGTTTTTT. It encodes CASRRTGATNEKLFF.

The chain has TRBV4-1 and TRBJ2-7; 7 nucleotides align to TRBD2. The junction had 17 bases not matched to a gene; V was cut back by 1 base and J by 2 bases. The germline gives CDR1 MGHRA, CDR2 YSYEKL. The CDR3 has 19 residues. CDR3 amino acids: CASSQAVSSSGGPTYEQYF. The CDR3 DNA sequence: TGCGCCAGCAGCCAAGCCGTATCATCTAGCGGAGGGCCTACCTACGAGCAGTACTTC.

Worth noting for this clone: At the DNA level, this CDR3 is encoded by other sequences in the same sample as well. The rearrangement links TRBV2 to TRBJ2-1; D ambiguous. V was trimmed by 4 bases and J by 7 bases, leaving 5 bases between them. The germline CDR1 and CDR2 sequences are SNHLY and FYNNEI. The CDR3 has 11 amino acids. The CDR3 here is CASSVLNEQFF. The DNA of the CDR3 is TGTGCCAGCAGTGTTTTGAATGAGCAGTTCTTC. The complete variable domain, with remaining parts taken from reference TRBV2 and TRBJ2-1, reads EPEVTQTPSHQVTQMGQEVILRCVPISNHLYFYWYRQILGQKVEFLVSFYNNEISEKSEIFDDQFSVERPDGSNFTLKIRSTKLEDSAMYFCASSVLNEQFFGPGTRLTVL.

This chain links TRBV11-2 with TRBJ2-7; 7 bases line up with TRBD1. CDR1 and CDR2 (germline): SGHAT, FQNNGV. The CDR3 covers 14 residues. The trim removed 1 base at V and 4 bases at J, leaving 4 bases unmatched. The CDR3 DNA sequence: TGTGCCAGCAGCTTAGGACAGGGAGTATACGAGCAGTACTTC. Its translation is CASSLGQGVYEQYF.

The rearrangement links TRBV5-1 to TRBJ2-2; 8 bases fit TRBD2. In germline, CDR1 is SGHRS, CDR2 YFSETQ. This CDR3 spans 16 amino acids. V lost 2 bases and J lost 1; bases outside the gene matches: 4. The CDR3 region has the DNA TGCGCCAGCAGCTTAATAACTAGCGGGAACACCGGGGAGCTGTTTTTT. Its translation: CASSLITSGNTGELFF. The variable domain in full, with the rest retrieved from reference TRBV5-1 and TRBJ2-2, is KAGVTQTPRYLIKTRGQQVTLSCSPISGHRSVSWYQQTPGQGLQFLFEYFSETQRNKGNFPGRFSGRQFSNSRSEMNVSTLELGDSALYLCASSLITSGNTGELFFGEGSRLTVL.

V usage is TRBV5-7 and J usage is TRBJ2-4; weak D call: TRBD1 (5 bases). TRBV5-7 is classed as an ORF, of uncertain function. This CDR3 has 18 amino acids. V was clipped by 3 bases and J by 3 bases, with 22 bases between them. The CDR3 DNA reads TGTGCCAGCAGCTACAGGCAGATACTTTGGACGGTCAAAAACATTCAGTACTTC. Translated, it gives CASSYRQILWTVKNIQYF.

This chain connects TRBV4-3 to TRBJ2-4; D remains ambiguous. V shed 1 base and J shed 8 bases, with 9 bases lying between them. This CDR3 is built from 13 residues. Germline V gene data show CDR1 as LGHNA and CDR2 as YSLEER. The CDR3 protein is CASSQGTHDIQYF. Here the CDR3 DNA reads TGCGCCAGCAGCCAAGGTACTCATGACATTCAGTACTTC.